The present T cell receptor beta chain was sequenced within a study of blood T cell repertoires in COVID-19. For the study at large: Both acute and convalescent COVID-19 samples were obtained from the United States, Italy and Spain.

The CDR3 sequence is 14 residues long. Germline CDR1 and CDR2: KGHSH and LQKENI. V lost 6 bases, J lost 3 bases, and 12 bases lay in between. Source study methods: Reference gene primer amplification gave estimated nucleated cell counts. Sequencing used immunoSEQ multiplex PCR; TCRdb keeps in-frame clones, though not all of them. Clone size and V and J calls were adopted from that table, with D and trimming inferred from the DNA. The data hold fewer than 350,000 clones, with around nine tenths observed a single time. Participant-reported clinical history was the basis for cohort assignment. Sequencing used PBMCs or T cells enriched from blood (not recorded which). This receptor was obtained from a woman between 25 and 40 years old who had been exposed to COVID-19. The gene calls are TRBV18 and TRBJ2-1; D remains ambiguous. CDR3 in amino acids: CASSPTANYNEQFF. CDR3 DNA sequence: TGTGCCAGCTCCCCAACCGCTAACTACAATGAGCAGTTCTTC.